This TCR beta chain was sequenced for a study of T cell responses to AZD1222 COVID-19 vaccine. This table comes from immunoSEQ multiplex PCR, and its TCRdb copy is limited to in-frame clones, with some not included. The repertoire consists of approximately 150,000 clones, with 90% occurring once and the leading ten covering approximately 5.9%. Trimming took 4 bases from V and 2 from J, leaving 10 bases between them. Germline V gives CDR1 MDHEN, CDR2 SYDVKM. CDR3 length equals 14 residues. The sequences come from peripheral blood, collected 28 days after the second AZD1222 dose. The receptor's source is an adult who received the AZD1222 COVID-19 vaccine. V usage is TRBV28 and J usage is TRBJ2-3; D is perhaps TRBD2 (5 bases). CDR3 bases: TGTGCCAGCAGTTCCAGCGGAAACACAGATACGCAGTATTTT. Its translation: CASSSSGNTDTQYF. The whole variable domain, remainder taken from reference TRBV28 and TRBJ2-3, is DVKVTQSSRYLVKRTGEKVFLECVQDMDHENMFWYRQDPGLGLRLIYFSYDVKMKEKGDIPEGYSVSREKKERFSLILESASTNQTSMYLCASSSSGNTDTQYFGPGTRLTVL.